The T cell receptor (beta chain) under discussion was sequenced for a study of T cell responses to AZD1222 COVID-19 vaccine. Regarding the study as a whole: Clonal diversity was possibly underestimated; the donors were predominantly white British and more often female. None of the repertoires were sampled until the peak T cell response had passed.

Details on this clone: Antigen specificity is unknown.

Sequencing was performed with immunoSEQ multiplex PCR; in TCRdb, only in-frame clones are kept and a portion is missing. This table has about 88,000 clones, about 91% appearing once. The CDR3 covers 15 residues. J was trimmed by 9 bases and V by 1 base; bases with no gene match: 8. Germline loops: CDR1 SGDLS, CDR2 YYNGEE. The sample here was peripheral blood, taken on day 0 of AZD1222 vaccination. This clonotype originated in an adult in good health. The rearrangement uses TRBV9 and TRBJ2-1, with TRBD2 matching 9 bases. The CDR3 DNA reads TGTGCCAGCAGCGTACACGGGACTAGCAACATTGAGCAGTTCTTC. Translated: CASSVHGTSNIEQFF.